This TCR beta chain was recovered during a study of prognosis after radiotherapy for stage I lung cancer. Each of two time points yielded around 6.1 milliliters of peripheral venous blood. Two-round multiplex PCR, the amplification method, yielded TCR beta CDR3 from genomic DNA. Primers were specific to each TRBV and TRBJ gene in first-round PCR. Amplification in the second PCR round was performed with universal primers. Using its own MiXCR run on the multiplex PCR reads, TCRdb lists one record per CDR3 protein. The profile covers more than 15,000 distinct CDR3 sequences, with about a sixth appearing a single time and around 40% taken by the ten largest. This clonotype was seen at least ten times. Trimming stripped 4 bases from V and 3 bases from J, with 4 bases between. The germline V gene has CDR1 MNHEY and CDR2 SVGAGI. The CDR3 covers 12 residues.

This TCR came from a donor of 50 years or more with non-small cell lung cancer. The sample consisted of PBMCs, taken before or after stereotactic body radiation therapy (not recorded which). The rearrangement uses TRBV6-5 and TRBJ1-5; no reliable D call. CDR3 sequence: CASSSFNQPQHF. The CDR3, as DNA: TGTGCCAGCAGTTCATTCAATCAGCCCCAGCATTTT.